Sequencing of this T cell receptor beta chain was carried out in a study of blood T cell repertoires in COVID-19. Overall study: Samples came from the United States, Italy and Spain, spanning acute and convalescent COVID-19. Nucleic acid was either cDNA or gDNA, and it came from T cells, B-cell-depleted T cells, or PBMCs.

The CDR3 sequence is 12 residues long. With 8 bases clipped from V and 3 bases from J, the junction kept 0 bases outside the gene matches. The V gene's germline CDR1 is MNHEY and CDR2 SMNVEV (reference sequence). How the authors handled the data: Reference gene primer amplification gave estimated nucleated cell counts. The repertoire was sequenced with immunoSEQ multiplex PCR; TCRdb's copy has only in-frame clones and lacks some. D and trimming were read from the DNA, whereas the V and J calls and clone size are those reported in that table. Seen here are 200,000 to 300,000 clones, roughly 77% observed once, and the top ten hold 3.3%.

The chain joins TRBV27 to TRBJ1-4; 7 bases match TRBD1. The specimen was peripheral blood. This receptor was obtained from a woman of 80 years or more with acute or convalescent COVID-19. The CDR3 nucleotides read TGTGCCAGCGGACAGGCTAATGAAAAACTGTTTTTT. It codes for CASGQANEKLFF.